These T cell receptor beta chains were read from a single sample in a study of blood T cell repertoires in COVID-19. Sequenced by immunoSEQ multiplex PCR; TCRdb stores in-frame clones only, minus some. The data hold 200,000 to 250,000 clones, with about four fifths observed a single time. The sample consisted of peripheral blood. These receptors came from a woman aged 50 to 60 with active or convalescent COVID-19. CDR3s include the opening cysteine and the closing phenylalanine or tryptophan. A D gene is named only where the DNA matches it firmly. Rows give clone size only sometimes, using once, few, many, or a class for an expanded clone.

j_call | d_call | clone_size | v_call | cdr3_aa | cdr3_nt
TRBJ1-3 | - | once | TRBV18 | CASSVQGKGNTIYF | TGTGCCAGCTCAGTCCAGGGGAAAGGAAACACCATATATTTT
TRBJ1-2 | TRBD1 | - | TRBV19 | CASSISLGTGEGYTF | TGTGCCAGTAGTATCTCCCTTGGGACAGGGGAGGGCTACACCTTC
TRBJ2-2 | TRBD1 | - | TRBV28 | CASSLLTGGNTGELFF | TGTGCCAGCAGTTTACTGACAGGGGGGAACACCGGGGAGCTGTTTTTT
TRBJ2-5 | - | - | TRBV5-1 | CASSSTNQETQYF | TGCGCCAGCAGCTCGACAAACCAAGAGACCCAGTACTTC
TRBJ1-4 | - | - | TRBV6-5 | CASRFQGNVEKLFF | TGTGCCAGCAGGTTTCAGGGGAATGTTGAAAAACTGTTTTTT
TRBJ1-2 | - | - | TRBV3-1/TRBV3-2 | CASSQDSANYYGYTF | TGTGCCAGCAGCCAAGATTCTGCCAACTACTATGGCTACACCTTC
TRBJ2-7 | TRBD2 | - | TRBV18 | CASSPGTSGAYEQYF | TGTGCCAGCTCACCCGGGACTAGCGGGGCCTACGAGCAGTACTTC
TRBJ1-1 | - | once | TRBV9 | CASSLTTGVGEAFF | TGTGCCAGCAGCCTAACAACGGGGGTCGGAGAAGCTTTCTTT
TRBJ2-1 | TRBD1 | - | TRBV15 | CATGRDRGLQFF | TGTGCCACCGGTCGGGACAGGGGGCTTCAGTTCTTC
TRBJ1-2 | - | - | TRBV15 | CATSRGVREGGYTF | TGTGCCACCAGCAGAGGAGTGAGAGAGGGCGGCTACACCTTC
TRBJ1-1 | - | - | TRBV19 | CASRISLSSSAEAFF | TGTGCCAGTAGGATAAGCCTGTCGTCGAGCGCTGAAGCTTTCTTT
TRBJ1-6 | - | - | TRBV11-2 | CASSSTLGGVGSPLHF | TGTGCCAGCAGCTCTACGTTGGGAGGGGTGGGTTCACCCCTCCACTTT
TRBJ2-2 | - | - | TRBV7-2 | CASSPRGSGNTGELFF | TGTGCCAGCAGCCCACGAGGTAGCGGGAACACCGGGGAGCTGTTTTTT
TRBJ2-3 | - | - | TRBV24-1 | CATKGTGDTQYF | TGTGCCACCAAAGGGACTGGGGATACGCAGTATTTT
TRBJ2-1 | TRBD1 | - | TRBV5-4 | CASSVEQGASYYNEQFF | TGTGCCAGCAGCGTCGAACAGGGGGCCTCCTACTACAATGAGCAGTTCTTC
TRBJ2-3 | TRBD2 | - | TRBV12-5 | CASGLRLAGGPDTQYF | TGTGCTAGTGGTTTGAGACTAGCGGGAGGCCCAGATACGCAGTATTTT
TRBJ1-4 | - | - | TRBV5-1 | CASSLTSANEKLFF | TGCGCCAGCAGCTTGACCAGTGCTAATGAAAAACTGTTTTTT
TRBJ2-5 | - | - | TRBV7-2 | CASSDSLGETQYF | TGTGCCAGCAGCGACAGTTTGGGAGAGACCCAGTACTTC
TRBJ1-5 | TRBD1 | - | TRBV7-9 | CASSLVDRAPQHF | TGTGCCAGCAGCTTGGTTGACAGGGCTCCCCAGCATTTT
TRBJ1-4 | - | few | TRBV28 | CASSKTRGGKLFF | TGTGCCAGCAGTAAAACCAGGGGTGGGAAACTGTTTTTT
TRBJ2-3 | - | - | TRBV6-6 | CASHSRVSTDTQYF | TGTGCCAGCCACTCTAGAGTGAGTACAGATACGCAGTATTTT
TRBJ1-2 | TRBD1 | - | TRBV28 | CASSRDRGSYGYTF | TGTGCCAGCAGCCGGGACAGGGGTTCCTATGGCTACACCTTC
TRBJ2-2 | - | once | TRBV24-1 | CATSDLRSGDTGELFF | TGTGCCACCAGTGATTTGCGGTCGGGGGACACCGGGGAGCTGTTTTTT
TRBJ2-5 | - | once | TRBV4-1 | CASSQGALETQYF | TGCGCCAGCAGCCAGGGGGCACTCGAGACCCAGTACTTC
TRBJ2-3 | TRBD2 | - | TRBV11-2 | CASSLGTSGGDTQYF | TGTGCCAGCAGCTTAGGGACTAGCGGGGGTGATACGCAGTATTTT
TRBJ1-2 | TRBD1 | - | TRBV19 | CASSSRDRVVNYGYTF | TGTGCCAGTAGTAGCCGGGACAGGGTCGTTAACTATGGCTACACCTTC
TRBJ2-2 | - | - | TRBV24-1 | CATSDLGGFGELFF | TGTGCCACCAGTGATTTGGGAGGGTTCGGGGAGCTGTTTTTT
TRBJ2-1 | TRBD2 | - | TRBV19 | CASSSLSGDSYNEQFF | TGTGCCAGTAGTTCGCTTAGCGGGGACTCCTACAATGAGCAGTTCTTC
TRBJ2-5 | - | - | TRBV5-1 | CASKYTGPQETQYF | TGCGCCAGCAAGTATACAGGCCCCCAAGAGACCCAGTACTTC
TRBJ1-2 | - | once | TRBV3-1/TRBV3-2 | CASSQEGPAGYTF | TGTGCCAGCAGCCAAGAGGGGCCGGCGGGCTACACCTTC
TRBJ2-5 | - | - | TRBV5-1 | CASRIHDTGETQYF | TGCGCCAGCAGAATCCACGACACGGGGGAGACCCAGTACTTC
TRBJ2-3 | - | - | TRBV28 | CASNRARGTDTQYF | TGTGCCAGCAACAGGGCAAGGGGCACAGATACGCAGTATTTT
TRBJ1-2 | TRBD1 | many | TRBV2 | CASSLSGQGRGYGYTF | TGTGCCAGCAGTCTGTCGGGACAGGGGAGAGGCTATGGCTACACCTTC
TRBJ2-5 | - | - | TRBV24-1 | CATSVPGQETQYF | TGTGCCACCAGTGTTCCGGGCCAAGAGACCCAGTACTTC
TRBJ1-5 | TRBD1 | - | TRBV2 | CASSAGQGAEYYQPQHF | TGTGCCAGCAGCGCGGGGCAGGGGGCTGAGTATTATCAGCCCCAGCATTTT
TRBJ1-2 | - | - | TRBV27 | CASSFASNYGYTF | TGTGCCAGCAGTTTTGCCAGTAACTATGGCTACACCTTC
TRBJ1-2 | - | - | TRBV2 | CASSAGVNYGYTF | TGTGCCAGCAGTGCAGGGGTAAACTATGGCTACACCTTC
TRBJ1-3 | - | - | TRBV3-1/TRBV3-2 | CASRDSNSGNTIYF | TGTGCCAGCCGAGATTCAAACTCTGGAAACACCATATATTTT
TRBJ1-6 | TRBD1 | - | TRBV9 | CASSEGQLDSPLHF | TGTGCCAGCAGCGAGGGACAGTTGGATTCACCCCTCCACTTT
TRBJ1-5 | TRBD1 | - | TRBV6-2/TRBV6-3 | CASSYSSQGSSYNQPQHF | TGTGCCAGCAGTTACTCGTCACAGGGGTCATCCTACAATCAGCCCCAGCATTTT
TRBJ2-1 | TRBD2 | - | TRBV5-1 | CASSFLAGAVGNEQFF | TGCGCCAGCAGCTTCCTAGCGGGAGCGGTTGGCAATGAGCAGTTCTTC
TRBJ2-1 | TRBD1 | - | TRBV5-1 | CASSLRGQGVSEQFF | TGCGCCAGCAGCTTACGTGGACAGGGGGTTAGTGAGCAGTTCTTC
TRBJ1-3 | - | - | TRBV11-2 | CASSLAPGAGNTIYF | TGTGCCAGCAGCTTAGCCCCAGGGGCTGGAAACACCATATATTTT
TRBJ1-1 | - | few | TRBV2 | CASSVEGVRTEAFF | TGTGCCAGCAGTGTAGAGGGAGTACGCACTGAAGCTTTCTTT
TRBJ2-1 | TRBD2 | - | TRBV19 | CASSMASGGLSPSSYNEQFF | TGTGCCAGTAGTATGGCTAGCGGGGGTTTATCACCGAGCTCCTACAATGAGCAGTTCTTC
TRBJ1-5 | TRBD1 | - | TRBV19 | CASSRDRGPQPQHF | TGTGCCAGTAGTCGGGACAGGGGGCCTCAGCCCCAGCATTTT
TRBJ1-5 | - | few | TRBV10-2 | CASLPQDKVGNQPQHF | TGCGCCAGCCTCCCCCAGGACAAGGTTGGCAATCAGCCCCAGCATTTT
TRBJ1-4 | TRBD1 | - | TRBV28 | CASSRQGRATNEKLFF | TGTGCCAGCAGCCGACAGGGACGCGCAACTAATGAAAAACTGTTTTTT
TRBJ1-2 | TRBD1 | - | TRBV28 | CASTSTRQGNYGYTF | TGTGCCAGCACCTCTACCAGACAGGGAAACTATGGCTACACCTTC
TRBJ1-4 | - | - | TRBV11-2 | CASSLGTQTNEKLFF | TGTGCCAGCAGCTTGGGGACACAAACTAATGAAAAACTGTTTTTT
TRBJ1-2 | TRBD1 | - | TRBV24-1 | CATSQTGGSYGYTF | TGTGCCACCAGTCAAACAGGGGGCAGCTATGGCTACACCTTC
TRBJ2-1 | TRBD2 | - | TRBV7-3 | CASSFPSGSSSYNEQFF | TGTGCCAGCAGCTTTCCTAGCGGGAGTAGCTCCTACAATGAGCAGTTCTTC
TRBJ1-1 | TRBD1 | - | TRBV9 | CASSHGTDTEAFF | TGTGCCAGCAGCCATGGGACAGACACTGAAGCTTTCTTT